This T cell receptor (beta chain) was recovered during a study of Ad26.COV2.S vaccination and SARS-CoV-2 variants. Study-wide results and caveats: Placebo recipients had lower spike-specific TCR breadth than vaccine recipients.

Using immunoSEQ multiplex PCR, the repertoire was profiled, and TCRdb retains in-frame clones only, with some absent. This sample carries about 350,000 clones, approximately 90% of them seen once, and the ten largest clones take roughly 5%. Sample treatment: about 20 received Ad26.COV2.S at low or high dose, single or two shots; 5 received placebo; per-sample allocation not given. Sampling was done on day 63 after the first vaccine or placebo injection. Germline loops: CDR1 SNHLY, CDR2 FYNNEI. Unmatched junction bases numbered 6, after V lost 4 bases and J lost 8 bases. This CDR3 has 13 residues. A note on this clone: Its antigen remains unknown.

This chain connects TRBV2 to TRBJ1-2; 8 bases align to TRBD1. The TCR was taken from a person aged 18-65 years who received the Ad26.COV2.S COVID-19 vaccine or a placebo. The material was peripheral blood, obtained in a trial of Ad26.COV2.S vaccine versus placebo. DNA for the CDR3: TGTGCCAGCAGTGGCCGGACAGGGAGAGGCTACACCTTC. Translating gives CASSGRTGRGYTF.